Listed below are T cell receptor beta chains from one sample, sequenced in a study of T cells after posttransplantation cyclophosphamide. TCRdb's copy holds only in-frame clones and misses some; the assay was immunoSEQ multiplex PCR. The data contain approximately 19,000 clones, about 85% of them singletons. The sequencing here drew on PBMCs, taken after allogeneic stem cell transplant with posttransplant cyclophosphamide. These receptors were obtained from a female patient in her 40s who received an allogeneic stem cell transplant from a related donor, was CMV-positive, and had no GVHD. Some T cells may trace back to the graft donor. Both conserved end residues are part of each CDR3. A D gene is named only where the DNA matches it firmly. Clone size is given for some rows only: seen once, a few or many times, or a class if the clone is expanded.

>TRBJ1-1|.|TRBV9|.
TGTGCCAGCAGCGTAGATCTAGGGGGGGACACTGAAGCTTTCTTT
CASSVDLGGDTEAFF
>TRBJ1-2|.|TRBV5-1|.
TGCGCCAGCAGCGCTGAACACCCCCTCTATGGCTACACCTTC
CASSAEHPLYGYTF
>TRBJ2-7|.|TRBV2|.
TGTGCCAGCAGTGAACTAGTGGAGCAGTACTTC
CASSELVEQYF
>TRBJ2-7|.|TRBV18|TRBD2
TGTGCCAGCTCACCTTCCCCCGGACTAGCGGGTGTTTACGAGCAGTACTTC
CASSPSPGLAGVYEQYF
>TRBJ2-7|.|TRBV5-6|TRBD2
TGTGCCAGCAGCTTGGCAGTTGGGGCTAGCGGGAGCTACGAGCAGTACTTC
CASSLAVGASGSYEQYF
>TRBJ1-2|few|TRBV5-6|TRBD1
TGTGCCAGCAGACCTGACCCGGGACAGGGAACCTATGGCTACACCTTC
CASRPDPGQGTYGYTF
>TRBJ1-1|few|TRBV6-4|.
TGTGCCAGCAGTGTTACCCTACAGGGAGAAGCTTTCTTT
CASSVTLQGEAFF
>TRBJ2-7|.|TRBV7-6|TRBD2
TGTGCCAGCAGCTTAGTCCCCGGACTAGCGGGACGATACGAGCAGTACTTC
CASSLVPGLAGRYEQYF
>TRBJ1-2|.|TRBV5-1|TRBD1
TGCGCCAGCAGAGCGAGACAGGGGATTGACTATGGCTACACCTTC
CASRARQGIDYGYTF
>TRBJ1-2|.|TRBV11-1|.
TGTGCCAGCAGCTCCGACAACCCCTATGGCTACACCTTC
CASSSDNPYGYTF
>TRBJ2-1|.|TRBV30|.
TGTGCCTGGACACGAGGCGGGGCCTACAATGAGCAGTTCTTC
CAWTRGGAYNEQFF
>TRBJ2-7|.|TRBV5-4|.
TGTGCCAGCAGCTCAGGGGTGGCCCTCGCCTACGAGCAGTACTTC
CASSSGVALAYEQYF